This entry lists 29 T cell receptor beta chains sequenced from one sample in a study of blood T cell repertoires in COVID-19. Libraries were prepared by immunoSEQ multiplex PCR; TCRdb keeps only in-frame clonotypes and omits some of them. This sample has about 300,000 clones; roughly 80% occur once, and the top ten carry more than 1.1%. The sample comprised peripheral blood. The receptor source for this set is a human donor with COVID-19, enrolled during active disease. The donor label of this sample is uncertain.

V and J are TRBV28 and TRBJ1-2, with 9 bases aligning to TRBD1. The V gene end was trimmed by 5 bases and the J gene end by 7 bases; junction bases not matched to a gene: 5. Germline loops: CDR1 MDHEN, CDR2 SYDVKM. The CDR3 covers 13 residues. The CDR3, as DNA: TGTGCCAGCAGTCTACAGGGGGCGTTTGGCTACACCTTC. Amino acid sequence: CASSLQGAFGYTF.

The chain uses TRBV27 and TRBJ2-3; 7 bases fit TRBD2. The germline V gene encodes CDR1 MNHEY and CDR2 SMNVEV (reference sequence). V was pared by 8 bases and J by 4 bases, with 9 bases of the junction left unmatched. The length of the CDR3 is 14 residues. The CDR3 here is CASSGGRSADTQYF. CDR3 DNA: TGTGCCAGCTCGGGGGGAAGGAGCGCAGATACGCAGTATTTT.

This sequence joins TRBV19 and TRBJ1-6, with D possibly being TRBD1 (6 bases). This CDR3 is 13 amino acids long. Germline CDR1 LNHDA, CDR2 SQIVND (reference sequence). Trimming removed 8 bases at V and 6 bases at J, with 11 bases between. The CDR3 loop reads CASRQAANSPLHF. CDR3 bases: TGTGCCAGTCGACAGGCCGCTAATTCACCCCTCCACTTT.

The chain carries TRBV11-2 and TRBJ1-2; maybe TRBD1 (6 bases). The CDR3 totals 14 residues. Germline V gene lookup returns CDR1 SGHAT and CDR2 FQNNGV. The V gene lost 5 bases and the J gene lost 9 bases, with 19 bases spanning the gap. The DNA for the CDR3 is TGTGCCAGCAGCCCCGTACAGGGCGTCGATAGCTACACCTTC. Translation: CASSPVQGVDSYTF.

The chain carries TRBV6-5 and TRBJ1-5; TRBD1 matches 7 bases. Germline CDR1 reads MNHEY; CDR2 reads SVGAGI. The CDR3 contains 14 residues. J gave up 2 bases and V 6 bases, and 4 bases lay outside the gene matches. The CDR3, as DNA: TGTGCCAGCAGGACCGGACAGGGCAATCAGCCCCAGCATTTT. Translating it yields CASRTGQGNQPQHF.

The rearrangement uses TRBV5-4 and TRBJ1-6; 9 nucleotides agree with TRBD1. Germline V gene lookup returns CDR1 SGHNT and CDR2 YYREEE (reference sequence). The CDR3 is made up of 14 amino acids. Trimming cost V 3 bases and J 10 bases; bases outside gene matches: 5. CDR3 in amino acids: CASSWGTGSSPLHF. DNA of the CDR3: TGTGCCAGCAGCTGGGGGACAGGGAGCTCACCCCTCCACTTT.

The chain joins TRBV7-2 to TRBJ2-5; the D gene is possibly TRBD2 (5 bases). Germline V gene data show CDR1 as SGHTA and CDR2 as FQGNSA. This CDR3 is 15 amino acids long. V was cut by 1 base and J by 5 bases, with 14 bases left in between. The CDR3: CASSLGGEISETQYF. The CDR3 DNA reads TGTGCCAGCAGCTTAGGGGGAGAGATTTCGGAGACCCAGTACTTC.

This rearrangement joins TRBV9 to TRBJ1-3, with D possibly matching TRBD1 (5 bases). V shed 2 bases and J shed 8 bases, with 11 bases lying between them. Germline CDR1 SGDLS, CDR2 YYNGEE. This CDR3 spans 13 amino acids. The CDR3: CASSVMGRDTIYF. The DNA for the CDR3 is TGTGCCAGCAGCGTGATGGGGCGCGACACCATATATTTT.

The V call is TRBV7-3, the J call TRBJ1-3; D gene ambiguous. Looked up from germline, CDR1 is SGHTA and CDR2 is FQGTGA. Trimming shortened V by 5 bases and J by 0 bases, and 14 bases separated the two germline ends. The CDR3 runs 16 residues. DNA of the CDR3: TGTGCCAGCAGCCTCCGTACGCGGGCCTCTGGAAACACCATATATTTT. Its translation is CASSLRTRASGNTIYF.

In its sample, this clone was seen a few times. The gene calls are TRBV11-1 and TRBJ1-2, with TRBD1 matching over 8 bases. V dropped 4 bases and J dropped 6; count of bases not matched to a gene: 10. The CDR3 loop spans 15 amino acids. Per germline, CDR1 SGHAT and CDR2 FQDESV (reference sequence). CDR3 coding DNA: TGTGCCAGCAGCTACGGTCAGGGACAGGCCGATGGCTACACCTTC. Its translation: CASSYGQGQADGYTF.

The rearrangement links TRBV6-5 to TRBJ1-5; D may be TRBD1 (5 bases). The V end was cut by 6 bases, the J end by 3 bases, with 15 bases between. CDR3 length: 15 amino acids. Looked up from germline, CDR1 is MNHEY and CDR2 is SVGAGI. The CDR3 is CASSRGAGPNQPQHF. CDR3 nucleotide sequence: TGTGCCAGCAGCCGAGGCGCGGGACCCAATCAGCCCCAGCATTTT.

The gene calls are TRBV10-3 and TRBJ1-5, with 8 bases lining up with TRBD1. This CDR3 spans 15 amino acids. Germline V CDR1 and CDR2: ENHRY, SYGVKD. Unmatched junction bases numbered 8, after V lost 3 bases and J lost 7 bases. CDR3: CAISDLGQGQQPQHF. The DNA of the CDR3 is TGTGCCATCAGTGACCTTGGACAGGGTCAACAGCCCCAGCATTTT.

CDR3 bases: TGTGCCAGTAGTATGTTCAGGGATCGGGGACTTGCAACTAATGAAAAACTGTTTTTT. Residues: CASSMFRDRGLATNEKLFF. V gene TRBV19 combines with J gene TRBJ1-4; possibly TRBD1 for D (5 bases). Germline-derived CDR1 and CDR2 are LNHDA and SQIVND (reference sequence). The CDR3 contains 19 residues. The V end was cut by 3 bases, the J end by 0 bases, with 20 bases between.

The rearrangement joins TRBV29-1 to TRBJ1-3, with D hard to call. V lost 4 bases to trimming and J lost 4 bases, with 14 bases between them. CDR3 size: 14 residues. The germline V gene encodes CDR1 SQVTM and CDR2 ANQGSEA. The CDR3 sequence is CSVAPQFGGNTIYF. The CDR3 DNA reads as TGCAGCGTTGCCCCACAGTTCGGAGGAAACACCATATATTTT.

The chain joins TRBV7-9 to TRBJ1-1; possible D gene TRBD1, 5 bases. CDR1 is SEHNR, CDR2 FQNEAQ, per germline (reference sequence). This CDR3 is 16 amino acids long. V lost 1 base and J 1 base, leaving 13 bases between the germline ends. Here the CDR3 reads CASSLDGGRGNTEAFF. In nucleotides, the CDR3 is TGTGCCAGCAGCTTAGATGGCGGGAGGGGGAACACTGAAGCTTTCTTT.

This CDR3 reads CAIRGGNTEAFF. The DNA for the CDR3 is TGTGCCATCCGGGGGGGGAACACTGAAGCTTTCTTT. This chain uses TRBV28 with TRBJ1-1, with a possible D match to TRBD1 (5 bases). The germline gives CDR1 MDHEN, CDR2 SYDVKM. The V gene lost 10 bases and the J gene lost 1 base, with 10 bases spanning the gap. This CDR3 comprises 12 residues.

This clone was detected a few times. The chain has TRBV7-6 and TRBJ1-1; a possible D gene is TRBD1 (6 bases). The CDR3 loop spans 13 amino acids. Trimming took off 7 bases at V and 3 bases at J, with 12 bases between the two ends. Germline CDR1 SGHVS, CDR2 FNYEAQ. The CDR3 DNA is TGTGCCAGCACACAGGGAGGGCACACTGAAGCTTTCTTT. Its translation: CASTQGGHTEAFF.

CDR3 residues: CASSFPSGRAEQYF. The CDR3 DNA reads as TGTGCCAGCAGTTTCCCAAGCGGGAGGGCCGAGCAGTACTTC. The chain combines TRBV28 with TRBJ2-7; 10 bases line up with TRBD2. Germline CDR1 reads MDHEN; CDR2 reads SYDVKM. The ends lost 3 bases at V and 6 bases at J; junction bases unmatched: 5. The CDR3 covers 14 residues.

This clone was counted a few times. CDR3 bases: TGTGCCATCCTCGGGCAGGGGGCCACTGAAGCTTTCTTT. The encoded protein is CAILGQGATEAFF. The rearrangement links TRBV10-3 to TRBJ1-1, with 8 bases identical to TRBD1. V dropped 8 bases and J dropped 4; count of bases not matched to a gene: 6. The CDR3 extends over 13 amino acids. The V gene's germline CDR1 is ENHRY and CDR2 SYGVKD.

V usage is TRBV7-2 and J usage is TRBJ1-1; D might be TRBD1 (5 bases). This CDR3 spans 15 amino acids. The germline CDR1 and CDR2 sequences are SGHTA and FQGNSA. V was pared by 1 base and J by 0 bases, with 9 bases between. The CDR3 spells CASSLVSGMNTEAFF. CDR3 nucleotide sequence: TGTGCCAGCAGCTTAGTTTCAGGGATGAACACTGAAGCTTTCTTT.

V gene TRBV30 combines with J gene TRBJ1-2; D is possibly TRBD1 (6 bases). Germline-derived CDR1 and CDR2 are GTSNPN and SVGIG (reference sequence). CDR3 length equals 14 residues. V gave up 1 base and J gave up 2 bases, with 11 bases separating them. Here the CDR3 DNA reads TGTGCCTGGAGTGACCATACAGGGAACTATGGCTACACCTTC. Translated: CAWSDHTGNYGYTF.

J is TRBJ2-7 and V is TRBV7-2, with D perhaps TRBD2 (5 bases). The V gene's germline CDR1 is SGHTA and CDR2 FQGNSA. This CDR3 region has 11 residues. Trimming left V 5 bases short and J 8 bases short, with 10 bases between. The CDR3 here is CASSEGVQQYF. DNA of the CDR3: TGTGCCAGCAGCGAGGGTGTGCAGCAGTACTTC.

This chain uses TRBV5-1 with TRBJ2-7; TRBD2 matches at 8 bases. The CDR3 covers 15 residues. After removal of 1 base from V and 0 bases from J, the junction contained 3 bases not matched to a gene. CDR1 and CDR2 (germline): SGHRS, YFSETQ. DNA for the CDR3: TGCGCCAGCAGCTTGCGGCTAGCGGGCTCCTACGAGCAGTACTTC. Translation gives CASSLRLAGSYEQYF.

This clone has just one count. The chain uses TRBV2 and TRBJ2-3, with D possibly TRBD2 on 7 matching bases. From germline, CDR1 is SNHLY and CDR2 FYNNEI. The CDR3 spans 15 residues. The V end lost 5 bases, the J end lost 4 bases, and 16 bases lay between the germline ends. In nucleotides, the CDR3 is TGTGCCAGCAGTTCCCAAGGGGGGGCCGCAGATACGCAGTATTTT. This sequence encodes CASSSQGGAADTQYF.

The CDR3 here is CASSLVVQGYTGELFF. In DNA, the CDR3 is TGCGCCAGCAGCTTGGTGGTACAGGGTTACACCGGGGAGCTGTTTTTT. This chain uses TRBV5-1 with TRBJ2-2; tentatively, D is TRBD1 (6 bases). The CDR3 totals 16 residues. CDR1 and CDR2 from the germline V gene are SGHRS and YFSETQ. V was pared by 0 bases and J by 3 bases, with 12 bases between.

This chain connects TRBV19 to TRBJ2-5; D is possibly TRBD1 (7 bases). This CDR3 contains 15 residues. Germline V gene data show CDR1 as LNHDA and CDR2 as SQIVND (reference sequence). V was pared by 1 base and J by 5 bases, with 14 bases between. The DNA for the CDR3 is TGTGCCAGTAGTATAGCCGGAGGGGGCCGGGAGACCCAGTACTTC. Amino acid sequence: CASSIAGGGRETQYF.

In this sample, this clone turned up a few times. CDR3 region: CASSQGTGTNTGELFF. Written as DNA, the CDR3 is TGTGCCAGCAGCCAAGGGACAGGGACGAACACCGGGGAGCTGTTTTTT. The genes are TRBV3-1 (or the pseudogene TRBV3-2) and TRBJ2-2; 8 bases agree with TRBD1. The CDR3 is made up of 16 amino acids. V lost 1 base to trimming and J lost 0 bases; unmatched junction nucleotides: 1. Per germline, CDR1 LGHDT and CDR2 YNNKEL (reference sequence).

The chain has TRBV12-5 and TRBJ2-3; D perhaps matches TRBD2 (6 bases). This CDR3 comprises 17 residues. Trimming removed 2 bases at V and 0 bases at J, with 15 bases between. The germline V gene encodes CDR1 LGHNT and CDR2 FRNRAP. CDR3 sequence reads: CASGLSPGLISTDTQYF. The CDR3 DNA reads TGTGCTAGTGGTTTGTCCCCGGGACTGATTAGCACAGATACGCAGTATTTT.

This rearrangement joins TRBV10-3 to TRBJ1-4; D might be TRBD1 (6 bases). V was trimmed by 4 bases and J by 1 base, leaving 13 bases between them. CDR3 size: 16 residues. The V gene's germline CDR1 is ENHRY and CDR2 SYGVKD. CDR3: CAISVGGAQTNEKLFF. The DNA of the CDR3 is TGTGCCATCAGTGTGGGGGGGGCGCAAACTAATGAAAAACTGTTTTTT.